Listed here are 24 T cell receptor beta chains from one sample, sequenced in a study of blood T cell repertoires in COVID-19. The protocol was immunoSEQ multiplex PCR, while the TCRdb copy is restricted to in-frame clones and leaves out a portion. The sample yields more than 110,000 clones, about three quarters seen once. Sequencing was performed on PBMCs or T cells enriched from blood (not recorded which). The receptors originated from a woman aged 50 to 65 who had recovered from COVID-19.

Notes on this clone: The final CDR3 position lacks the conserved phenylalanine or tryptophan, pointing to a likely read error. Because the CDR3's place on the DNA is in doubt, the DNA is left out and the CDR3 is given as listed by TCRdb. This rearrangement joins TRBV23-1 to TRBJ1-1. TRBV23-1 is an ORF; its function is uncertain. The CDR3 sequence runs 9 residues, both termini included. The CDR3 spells CASSQSGNY.

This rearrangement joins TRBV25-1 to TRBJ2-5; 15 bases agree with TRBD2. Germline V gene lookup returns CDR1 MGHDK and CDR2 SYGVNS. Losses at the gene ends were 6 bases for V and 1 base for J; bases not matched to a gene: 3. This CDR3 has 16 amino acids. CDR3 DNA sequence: TGTGCCAGCAGAGGGACTAGCGGGGGGCTCCAAGAGACCCAGTACTTC. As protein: CASRGTSGGLQETQYF.

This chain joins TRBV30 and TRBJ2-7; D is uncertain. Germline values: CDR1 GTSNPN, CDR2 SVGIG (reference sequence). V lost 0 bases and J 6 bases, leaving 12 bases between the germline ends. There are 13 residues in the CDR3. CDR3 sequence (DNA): TGTGCCTGGAGTGTTAAATCCGGTGCCGAGCAGTACTTC. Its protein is CAWSVKSGAEQYF.

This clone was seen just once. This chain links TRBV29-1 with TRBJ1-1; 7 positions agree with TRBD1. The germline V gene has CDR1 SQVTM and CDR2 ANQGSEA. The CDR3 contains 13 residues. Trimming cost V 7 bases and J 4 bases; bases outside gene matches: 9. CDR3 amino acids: CSGSTGIGTEAFF. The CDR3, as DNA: TGCAGCGGCTCGACAGGGATAGGCACTGAAGCTTTCTTT.

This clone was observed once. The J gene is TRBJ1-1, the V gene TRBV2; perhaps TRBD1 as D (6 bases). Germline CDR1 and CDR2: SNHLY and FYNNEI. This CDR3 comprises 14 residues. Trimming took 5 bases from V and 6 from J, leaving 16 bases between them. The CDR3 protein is CASSSVEAGAEAFF. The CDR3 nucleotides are TGTGCCAGCAGTTCGGTGGAGGCAGGGGCTGAAGCTTTCTTT.

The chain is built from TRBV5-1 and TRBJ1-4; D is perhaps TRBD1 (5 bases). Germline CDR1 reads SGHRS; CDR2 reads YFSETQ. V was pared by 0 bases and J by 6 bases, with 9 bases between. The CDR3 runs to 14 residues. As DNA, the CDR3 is TGCGCCAGCAGCTTGGGCAGGGTGGATGAAAAACTGTTTTTT. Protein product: CASSLGRVDEKLFF. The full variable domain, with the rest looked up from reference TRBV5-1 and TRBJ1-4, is KAGVTQTPRYLIKTRGQQVTLSCSPISGHRSVSWYQQTPGQGLQFLFEYFSETQRNKGNFPGRFSGRQFSNSRSEMNVSTLELGDSALYLCASSLGRVDEKLFFGSGTQLSVL.

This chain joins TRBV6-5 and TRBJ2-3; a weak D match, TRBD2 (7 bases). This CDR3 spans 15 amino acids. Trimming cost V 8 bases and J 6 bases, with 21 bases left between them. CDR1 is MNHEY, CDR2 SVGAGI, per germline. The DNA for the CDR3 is TGTGCCAGCGGGAATTCCGGGGGGCTAATGGATACGCAGTATTTT. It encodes CASGNSGGLMDTQYF.

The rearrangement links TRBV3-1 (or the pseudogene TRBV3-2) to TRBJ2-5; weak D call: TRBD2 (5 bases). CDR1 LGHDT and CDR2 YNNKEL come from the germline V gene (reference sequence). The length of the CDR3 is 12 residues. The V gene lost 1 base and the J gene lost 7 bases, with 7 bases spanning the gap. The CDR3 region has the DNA TGTGCCAGCAGCCAAGGGGAGAGGACCCAGTACTTC. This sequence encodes CASSQGERTQYF.

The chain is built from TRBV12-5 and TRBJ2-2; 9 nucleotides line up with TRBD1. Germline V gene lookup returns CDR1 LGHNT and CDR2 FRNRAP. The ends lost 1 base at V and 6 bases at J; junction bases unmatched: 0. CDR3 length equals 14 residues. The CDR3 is CASGLGTGAGELFF. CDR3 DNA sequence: TGTGCTAGTGGTTTGGGGACAGGGGCCGGGGAGCTGTTTTTT.

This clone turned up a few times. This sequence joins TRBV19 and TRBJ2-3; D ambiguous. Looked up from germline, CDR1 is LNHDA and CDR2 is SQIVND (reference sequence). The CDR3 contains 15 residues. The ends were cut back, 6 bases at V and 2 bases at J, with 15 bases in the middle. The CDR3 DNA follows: TGTGCCAGTAGCCTGGCGGCCTCCTTCACAGATACGCAGTATTTT. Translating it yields CASSLAASFTDTQYF.

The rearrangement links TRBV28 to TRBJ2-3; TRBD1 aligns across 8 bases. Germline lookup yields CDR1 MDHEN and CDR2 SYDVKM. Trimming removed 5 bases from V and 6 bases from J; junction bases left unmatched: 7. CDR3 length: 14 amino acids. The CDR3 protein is CASSHDRGIDTQYF. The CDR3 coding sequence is TGTGCCAGCAGTCACGACAGGGGTATCGATACGCAGTATTTT.

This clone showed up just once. The CDR3 region is CASSQEDLAGGQDTQYF. DNA of the CDR3: TGTGCCAGCAGCCAAGAAGACCTAGCGGGAGGTCAAGATACGCAGTATTTT. The chain links TRBV4-2 to TRBJ2-3; 11 nucleotides match TRBD2. The V segment lost 0 bases and the J segment 5 bases; nucleotides outside the gene matches: 7. Looked up from germline, CDR1 is LGHNA and CDR2 is YNFKEQ. The CDR3 has 17 residues.

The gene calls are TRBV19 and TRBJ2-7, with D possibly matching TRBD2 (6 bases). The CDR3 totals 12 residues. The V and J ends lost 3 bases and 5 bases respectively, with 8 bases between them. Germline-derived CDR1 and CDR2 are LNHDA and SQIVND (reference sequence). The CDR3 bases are TGTGCCAGTAGTATGGAGGGGAACGAGCAGTACTTC. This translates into CASSMEGNEQYF.

Here the CDR3 DNA reads TGTGCCAGCAGCTTCGGACTAGCGGAGGTTTACAATGAGCAGTTCTTC. Protein sequence: CASSFGLAEVYNEQFF. This chain joins TRBV11-3 and TRBJ2-1; TRBD2 matches 10 bases. The CDR3 is made up of 16 amino acids. Germline V CDR1 and CDR2: SGHNT, YENEEA. V was pared by 3 bases and J by 4 bases, with 6 bases of the junction left unmatched.

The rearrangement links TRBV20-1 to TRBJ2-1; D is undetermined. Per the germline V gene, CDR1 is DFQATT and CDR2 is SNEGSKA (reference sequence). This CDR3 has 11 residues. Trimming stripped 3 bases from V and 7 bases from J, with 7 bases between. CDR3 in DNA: TGCAGTGCTAGGGCTAGGAATGAGCAGTTCTTC. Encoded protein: CSARARNEQFF.

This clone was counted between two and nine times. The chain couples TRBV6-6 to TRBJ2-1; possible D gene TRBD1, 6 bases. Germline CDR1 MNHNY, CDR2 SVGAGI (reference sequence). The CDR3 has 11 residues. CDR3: CATQQGNEQFF. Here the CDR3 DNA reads TGTGCGACTCAACAGGGAAATGAGCAGTTCTTC.

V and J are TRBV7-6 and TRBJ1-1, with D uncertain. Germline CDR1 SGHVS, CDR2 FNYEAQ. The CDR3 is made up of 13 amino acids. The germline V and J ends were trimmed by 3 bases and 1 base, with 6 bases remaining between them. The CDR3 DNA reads TGTGCCAGCAGCTTTACACGGAACACTGAAGCTTTCTTT. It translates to CASSFTRNTEAFF.

The CDR3 region is CASSLATPHVGYGYTF. DNA for the CDR3: TGTGCCAGCAGCCTCGCGACTCCTCACGTAGGCTATGGCTACACCTTC. The V and J genes are TRBV16 and TRBJ1-2; D gene ambiguous. The V gene lost 4 bases and the J gene lost 4 bases, with 19 bases spanning the gap. The CDR3 has 16 residues. Germline V gene sequence: CDR1 KGHSY, CDR2 FQNENV.

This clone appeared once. For the CDR3, the DNA is TGTGCCAGCAGCTCCCTCGAAGGGGAGGACCAAGAGACCCAGTACTTC. Translation gives CASSSLEGEDQETQYF. This rearrangement joins TRBV11-3 to TRBJ2-5; a possible D gene is TRBD2 (6 bases). Trimming removed 4 bases from V and 0 bases from J, with 15 bases in between. Germline-derived CDR1 and CDR2 are SGHNT and YENEEA. CDR3 length: 16 amino acids.

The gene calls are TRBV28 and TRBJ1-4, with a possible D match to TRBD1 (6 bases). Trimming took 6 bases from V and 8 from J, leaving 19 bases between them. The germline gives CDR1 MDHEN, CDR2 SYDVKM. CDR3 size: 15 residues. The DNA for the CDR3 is TGTGCCAGCAGGGATAACCAGGGAAGGGGGGAAAAACTGTTTTTT. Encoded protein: CASRDNQGRGEKLFF.

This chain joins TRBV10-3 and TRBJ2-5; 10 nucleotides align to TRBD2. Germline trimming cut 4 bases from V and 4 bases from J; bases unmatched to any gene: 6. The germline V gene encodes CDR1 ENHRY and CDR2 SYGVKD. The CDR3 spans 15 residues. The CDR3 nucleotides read TGTGCCATCAGTGCGCTAGCGGGAGTAGGAGAGACCCAGTACTTC. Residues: CAISALAGVGETQYF.

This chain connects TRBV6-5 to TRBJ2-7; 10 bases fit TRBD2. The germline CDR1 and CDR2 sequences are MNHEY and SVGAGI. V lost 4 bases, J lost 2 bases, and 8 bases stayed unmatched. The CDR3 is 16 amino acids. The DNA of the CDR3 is TGTGCCAGCAGTTCCCCTAGCGGGAGAATCCCCTACGAGCAGTACTTC. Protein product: CASSSPSGRIPYEQYF.

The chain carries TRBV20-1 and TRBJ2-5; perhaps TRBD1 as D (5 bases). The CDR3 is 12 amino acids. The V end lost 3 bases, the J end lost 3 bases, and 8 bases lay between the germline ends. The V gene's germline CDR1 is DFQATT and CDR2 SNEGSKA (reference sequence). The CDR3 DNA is TGCAGTGCTAGTAGGGGCGAAGAGACCCAGTACTTC. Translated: CSASRGEETQYF.

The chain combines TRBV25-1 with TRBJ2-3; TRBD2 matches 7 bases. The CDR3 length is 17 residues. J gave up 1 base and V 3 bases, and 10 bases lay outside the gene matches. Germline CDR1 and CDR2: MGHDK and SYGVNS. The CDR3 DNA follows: TGTGCCAGCAGTGACGATCGGGGGGTTGAAGGCACAGATACGCAGTATTTT. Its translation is CASSDDRGVEGTDTQYF.